Shown below are 3 T cell receptor beta chains from a single sample sequenced in a study of CD8 T cells in ankylosing spondylitis. TCRdb reprocessed the 5' RACE reads with MiXCR, giving one entry per CDR3 protein. The sample includes some 220,000 distinct CDR3 sequences, over 9.5% of them seen just once. Sequenced sample: blood, either unsorted or a sorted T cell fraction (not recorded which). The receptors come from a male donor with ankylosing spondylitis or in good health (not recorded which).

This clonotype was recorded many times. The chain carries TRBV11-1 and TRBJ2-3; D not resolved. This CDR3 has 18 residues. Germline V gene sequence: CDR1 SGHAT, CDR2 FQDESV (reference sequence). V lost 4 bases and J 5 bases, leaving 25 bases between the germline ends. CDR3: CASSYQTQMRVLGDTQYF. In nucleotides, the CDR3 is TGTGCCAGCAGCTATCAGACCCAGATGAGAGTGCTGGGAGATACGCAGTATTTT.

The V and J genes are TRBV3-1 and TRBJ2-2; TRBD1 agrees at 8 bases. V shed 3 bases and J 7 bases; nucleotides not matched to a gene: 7. Germline V gives CDR1 LGHDT, CDR2 YNNKEL (reference sequence). CDR3 length equals 15 residues. The CDR3 loop reads CASSQGRGHGGELFF. The CDR3 nucleotides are TGTGCCAGCAGCCAGGGCAGGGGGCATGGCGGGGAGCTGTTTTTT.

Points on this clonotype: This sequence may be a read error, since a much larger clone differs from it by one base. V usage is TRBV4-2 and J usage is TRBJ2-1; TRBD2 is a possible D gene (6 bases). Germline CDR1 is LGHNA and CDR2 is YNFKEQ. The CDR3 contains 18 residues. The CDR3 reads CANSQERLRGSSYNEQFF. CDR3 nucleotides: TGTGCCAACAGCCAAGAGAGGCTCCGGGGGAGCTCCTACAATGAGCAGTTCTTC.